Listed below are T cell receptor beta chains from one sample, sequenced in a study of T-cell memory formation after mild COVID-19. TCRdb re-derived calls from the 5' RACE reads in MiXCR, one entry per CDR3 protein. The table has roughly 86,000 distinct CDR3 sequences, over 13% seen once. Sequencing was performed on PBMCs or a T cell subset sorted from them (not recorded which). These receptors came from a man between 18 and 29 years old who had mild COVID-19 (a few samples of this study predate the infection). Cell type and time point are not known. The CDR3 runs from the conserved cysteine through the conserved F or W. A D gene is named only where the DNA matches it firmly. Clone size appears in some rows only: once, few, many, or a class for an expanded clone.

d_call: NA
j_call: TRBJ1-5
v_call: TRBV5-1
clone_size: NA
cdr3_aa: CASSLDLQPQHF
cdr3_nt: TGCGCCAGCAGCTTGGACCTTCAGCCCCAGCATTTT

d_call: NA
j_call: TRBJ2-3
v_call: TRBV6-2/TRBV6-3
clone_size: NA
cdr3_aa: CASSLRGPVSYTDTQYF
cdr3_nt: TGTGCCAGCAGCCTCCGGGGGCCCGTCTCTTACACAGATACGCAGTATTTT

d_call: NA
j_call: TRBJ1-1
v_call: TRBV10-2
clone_size: NA
cdr3_aa: CASSESRRWAFF
cdr3_nt: TGCGCCAGCAGTGAGTCTAGGAGGTGGGCTTTCTTT

d_call: NA
j_call: TRBJ1-2
v_call: TRBV6-5
clone_size: NA
cdr3_aa: CASSSPRGYYGYTF
cdr3_nt: TGTGCCAGCAGTTCCCCCCGCGGGTACTATGGCTACACCTTC

d_call: NA
j_call: TRBJ1-5
v_call: TRBV7-6
clone_size: few
cdr3_aa: CASSLEAGDNQPQHF
cdr3_nt: TGTGCCAGCAGCTTAGAGGCAGGGGACAATCAGCCCCAGCATTTT

d_call: TRBD1
j_call: TRBJ1-1
v_call: TRBV12-3/TRBV12-4
clone_size: few
cdr3_aa: CASTQTGGSTEAFF
cdr3_nt: TGTGCCAGCACTCAGACAGGGGGCTCTACTGAAGCTTTCTTT

d_call: TRBD1
j_call: TRBJ2-7
v_call: TRBV5-1
clone_size: NA
cdr3_aa: CASSTGQGYEQYF
cdr3_nt: TGCGCCAGCAGCACCGGACAGGGTTACGAGCAGTACTTC

d_call: TRBD1
j_call: TRBJ2-7
v_call: TRBV27
clone_size: few
cdr3_aa: CASSVTGEEQYF
cdr3_nt: TGTGCCAGCAGTGTGACAGGGGAAGAGCAGTACTTC

d_call: NA
j_call: TRBJ2-3
v_call: TRBV7-9
clone_size: few
cdr3_aa: CASSLGAAAVDTQYF
cdr3_nt: TGTGCCAGCAGCTTAGGAGCGGCTGCCGTAGATACGCAGTATTTT

d_call: NA
j_call: TRBJ2-5
v_call: TRBV5-1
clone_size: few
cdr3_aa: CASSELGREQETQYF
cdr3_nt: TGCGCCAGCAGTGAACTTGGACGAGAACAAGAGACCCAGTACTTC

d_call: NA
j_call: TRBJ2-7
v_call: TRBV4-1
clone_size: NA
cdr3_aa: CASSQVGGQIVYEQYF
cdr3_nt: TGCGCCAGCAGCCAAGTGGGAGGACAGATCGTCTACGAGCAGTACTTC

d_call: TRBD2
j_call: TRBJ2-3
v_call: TRBV29-1
clone_size: few
cdr3_aa: CSVEPIAGGFTTAQYF
cdr3_nt: TGCAGCGTTGAGCCTATAGCGGGGGGCTTCACCACGGCGCAGTATTTT

d_call: NA
j_call: TRBJ1-1
v_call: TRBV4-2
clone_size: NA
cdr3_aa: CASSVRENTEAFF
cdr3_nt: TGTGCCAGCAGCGTCCGGGAGAACACTGAAGCTTTCTTT